This note documents a single T cell receptor beta chain sequence. In the authors' workflow: Amplification with reference gene primers provided the estimates of nucleated cell counts. Using immunoSEQ multiplex PCR, the repertoire was profiled, and TCRdb retains in-frame clones only, with some absent. That table gives V, J and clone size, and the DNA gave D and trimming. The data show 200,000 to 250,000 clones, 86% seen once. Donors in Cohort 3 counted as recovered after two negative PCRs, clearance, or symptom resolution. These data come from a study of blood T cell repertoires in COVID-19. Study in general: Whether acute or convalescent, the COVID-19 samples came from the United States, Italy and Spain.

CDR3 size: 15 residues. V gave up 7 bases and J gave up 2 bases, with 17 bases separating them. Germline assignment: CDR1 SGHAT and CDR2 FQNNGV. This TCR was recovered from a woman between 50 and 59 years old who had recovered from COVID-19. This sequence joins TRBV11-2 and TRBJ1-2, with a possible D match to TRBD1 (5 bases). The sequencing input was PBMCs or T cells enriched from blood (not recorded which). The CDR3 nucleotides read TGTGCCAGCAACTACGGAGGGACGGCGAACTATGGCTACACCTTC. This sequence encodes CASNYGGTANYGYTF.